These T cell receptor beta chains were read from a single sample in a study of blood T cell repertoires in COVID-19. The protocol was immunoSEQ multiplex PCR, while the TCRdb copy is restricted to in-frame clones and leaves out a portion. Of approximately 220,000 clones in the sample, more than 70% were seen once. The material sequenced was peripheral blood. The source is a woman in her forties or fifties with acute or convalescent COVID-19. Both conserved end residues are part of each CDR3. The D gene is left open where the match is weak. Some rows have no size entry. The others give once, few or many, or a class for an expanded clone.

j_call v_call clone_size d_call cdr3_nt cdr3_aa
TRBJ1-3 TRBV10-3 . . TGTGCCACTTTACAGCACTCTGGAAACACCATATATTTT CATLQHSGNTIYF
TRBJ2-1 TRBV6-5 . TRBD2 TGTGCCAGCAGCGGGACTAGCGGCTACAATGAGCAGTTCTTC CASSGTSGYNEQFF
TRBJ1-5 TRBV2 . TRBD1 TGTGCCAGCAGAACAGGGGGCGGGTTCAATCAGCCCCAGCATTTT CASRTGGGFNQPQHF
TRBJ1-1 TRBV5-4 . . TGTGCCAGCAGCTCTATGAACACTGAAGCTTTCTTT CASSSMNTEAFF
TRBJ1-5 TRBV12-3/TRBV12-4 . . TGTGCCAGCAGTCCATTTGCTGGGGCGGCCCAGCATTTT CASSPFAGAAQHF
TRBJ2-1 TRBV7-9 . TRBD2 TGTGCCAGCAGCTTAAACCCCACGGGACTACAGTACAATGAGCAGTTCTTC CASSLNPTGLQYNEQFF
TRBJ2-5 TRBV4-2 . TRBD2 TGTGCCAGCAGCCAAGATGGTTTGGGACTAGCGGGAGGGAGAGAGACCCAGTACTTC CASSQDGLGLAGGRETQYF
TRBJ2-7 TRBV29-1 . TRBD1 TGCAGCGTCCTTAGACAGGGTTACGAGCAGTACTTC CSVLRQGYEQYF
TRBJ1-5 TRBV30 . . TGTGCCTGGAGTATCCGGGACCCCGGACAGCAATGGGGTCAGCCCCAGCATTTT CAWSIRDPGQQWGQPQHF
TRBJ2-3 TRBV5-1 . TRBD2 TGCGCCAGCAGCCGACGGACTAGCGGGGGCTTCGGAGATACGCAGTATTTT CASSRRTSGGFGDTQYF
TRBJ2-7 TRBV10-3 . . TGTGCCATCAGTCCCGGGGACGAGCAGTACTTC CAISPGDEQYF
TRBJ1-3 TRBV28 . . TGTGCCAGCAGTTCATATGGGCCCTCTGGAAACACCATATATTTT CASSSYGPSGNTIYF
TRBJ2-2 TRBV9 . . TGTGCCAGCAGCCTAGAGGGAGACGGGGAGCTGTTTTTT CASSLEGDGELFF
TRBJ2-1 TRBV18 . . TGTGCCAGCTCACCCCGACGCGGAGATGAGCAGTTCTTC CASSPRRGDEQFF
TRBJ2-2 TRBV10-3 . . TGTGCCATCAGTGCGACCGGGGGCACCGGGGAGCTGTTTTTT CAISATGGTGELFF
TRBJ2-1 TRBV6-5 . TRBD2 TGTGCCAGCAGCCAGACTAGCGGCCCTTACAATGAGCAGTTCTTC CASSQTSGPYNEQFF
TRBJ1-3 TRBV7-2 . . TGTGCCAGCAGCTTAGGAGTCTTCTCTGGAAACACCATATATTTT CASSLGVFSGNTIYF
TRBJ2-1 TRBV5-1 . . TGCGCCAGCAGCGGCAACAGGGTAAATAATGAGCAGTTCTTC CASSGNRVNNEQFF
TRBJ1-2 TRBV15 . . TGTGCCACCAGCAGCGACCGGGGTATGGGTGGCTACACCTTC CATSSDRGMGGYTF
TRBJ2-5 TRBV5-1 . TRBD2 TGCGCCAGCAGCTTGGGGGGAGGGCCCGAGACCCAGTACTTC CASSLGGGPETQYF
TRBJ1-3 TRBV9 . TRBD1 TGTGCCAGCAGCGGCCCGGGACAGGGGGGCGGAAACACCATATATTTT CASSGPGQGGGNTIYF
TRBJ2-6 TRBV19 . . TGTGCCAGTAGTACCCCAGGGACTGGGGCCAACGTCCTGACTTTC CASSTPGTGANVLTF
TRBJ2-5 TRBV25-1 . TRBD2 TGTGCCAGCAGTCTCGGGTGGACTAGCGGGAGGGAGGAGACCCAGTACTTC CASSLGWTSGREETQYF
TRBJ1-1 TRBV6-5 . . TGTGCCAGCAGTTATGCGGAAAGTGAAGCTTTCTTT CASSYAESEAFF
TRBJ1-5 TRBV28 . . TGTGCCAGCGTCGGGGAGGGTAGCAATCAGCCCCAGCATTTT CASVGEGSNQPQHF
TRBJ1-5 TRBV30 . . TGTGCCTGGACCTCCAACAGGGATCAGCCCCAGCATTTT CAWTSNRDQPQHF
TRBJ2-1 TRBV6-4 . . TGTGCCAGCAGTGTAAGTGAGGGAGGTGAGCAGTTCTTC CASSVSEGGEQFF
TRBJ2-5 TRBV11-2 once . TGTGCCAGCAGCTTTACTAGACCAACAGAGACCCAGTACTTC CASSFTRPTETQYF
TRBJ2-2 TRBV19 . TRBD2 TGTGCCAGTAGTCCCCGGGCTAGCGGGAGGGTGAACACCGGGGAGCTGTTTTTT CASSPRASGRVNTGELFF
TRBJ1-3 TRBV27 . . TGTGCCAGCAGTTTGGGACAAGGAAACACCATATATTTT CASSLGQGNTIYF
TRBJ2-1 TRBV6-5 . . TGTGCCAGCAGTTACACAATCCGGGCCTACAATGAGCAGTTCTTC CASSYTIRAYNEQFF
TRBJ2-5 TRBV5-4 few TRBD2 TGTGCCAGCAGCTTGGCGACTAGCGGGAGGGCCGGAAAGACCCAGTACTTC CASSLATSGRAGKTQYF
TRBJ2-7 TRBV7-9 once TRBD1 TGTGCCAGCAGCTTCATGGGGACAGCCTACGAGCAGTACTTC CASSFMGTAYEQYF
TRBJ2-4 TRBV11-2 . . TGTGCCAGCAGCTACCAACACTACCTAGCCAAAAACATTCAGTACTTC CASSYQHYLAKNIQYF
TRBJ1-4 TRBV28 . . TGTGCCAGCAGTTTGGGACACCAGGGAAAACTGTTTTTT CASSLGHQGKLFF
TRBJ2-1 TRBV7-6 once . TGTGCCAGCAGCTTAGTGGGCAGAAGCTCCTACAATGAGCAGTTCTTC CASSLVGRSSYNEQFF
TRBJ2-1 TRBV24-1 . TRBD2 TGTGCCACCAGTGCCCAGGGACTAATTAGCGATGAGCAGTTCTTC CATSAQGLISDEQFF
TRBJ2-3 TRBV3-1/TRBV3-2 . . TGTGCCAGCAGCCAAGATACAATAGGGGGAACAGATACGCAGTATTTT CASSQDTIGGTDTQYF
TRBJ2-3 TRBV6-5 few . TGTGCCAGCAGTCCCGCAGATACGCAGTATTTT CASSPADTQYF
TRBJ2-3 TRBV27 . TRBD2 TGTGCCAGCAGTTTATCGACTAGCGGGACAGATACGCAGTATTTT CASSLSTSGTDTQYF
TRBJ2-7 TRBV7-2 . . TGTGCCAGCAGCTCGACTAGTTTATCCTACGAGCAGTACTTC CASSSTSLSYEQYF
TRBJ2-6 TRBV27 . . TGTGCCAGCAGCAGGGCTGCGGGACTCAGTACTGGGGCCAACGTCCTGACTTTC CASSRAAGLSTGANVLTF
TRBJ2-7 TRBV19 . . TGTGCCAGTAGTCGCGGGACTGACGCCTACGAGCAGTACTTC CASSRGTDAYEQYF
TRBJ2-6 TRBV5-1 . . TGCGCCAGCAGCTCGAGCTCTGGGGCCAACGTCCTGACTTTC CASSSSSGANVLTF
TRBJ2-3 TRBV24-1 few TRBD2 TGTGCCACCAGTGACAGACTAGCGGGAGGGCCAGATACGCAGTATTTT CATSDRLAGGPDTQYF
TRBJ1-4 TRBV2 . . TGTGCCATCGGGGATGAAAAACTGTTTTTT CAIGDEKLFF
TRBJ2-5 TRBV6-1 . . TGTGCCAGCAGTGAGGAGGGCTGGGAGACCCAGTACTTC CASSEEGWETQYF
TRBJ2-3 TRBV18 . TRBD1 TGTGCCAGCTCAACGGGACAGACAGCCACAGATACGCAGTATTTT CASSTGQTATDTQYF
TRBJ1-3 TRBV19 once . TGTGCCAGTACCTCCTACAGATTTAGCTCTGGAAACACCATATATTTT CASTSYRFSSGNTIYF
TRBJ1-5 TRBV7-8 . . TGTGCCAGCAGCCCTGACACACTTAGCAATCAGCCCCAGCATTTT CASSPDTLSNQPQHF
TRBJ2-5 TRBV7-9 many . TGTGCCAGCAGCTTAGCAAACTATATTCAAGAGACCCAGTACTTC CASSLANYIQETQYF
TRBJ1-3 TRBV5-1 . . TGCGCCAGCAGCTTGTCCCCTGGCTTCTCTGGAAACACCATATATTTT CASSLSPGFSGNTIYF
TRBJ1-2 TRBV28 . . TGTGCCAGCAGTTTATTGCCAGGGCACGATGGCTACACCTTC CASSLLPGHDGYTF
TRBJ2-2 TRBV6-5 . . TGTGCCAGCAGGGCGAGCGGGTCCACCGGGGAGCTGTTTTTT CASRASGSTGELFF
TRBJ2-5 TRBV28 . TRBD2 TGTGCCAGCAGTTTATTGACCTGGGGGGACCGAGGACTAGCGGGAGAGGAGACCCAGTACTTC CASSLLTWGDRGLAGEETQYF